Below, 5 T cell receptor beta chains from the same sample are listed, as sequenced in a study of human T cells and chemical hapten exposure. One entry per CDR3 protein, called by TCRdb with MiXCR from the RACE reads. The sample lists approximately 74,000 distinct CDR3 sequences, around 30% seen once, with about 8.9% in the top ten. Time point indicated: patch test 1, 2 weeks after DPC sensitization. Described treatment: therapeutic diphenylcyclopropenone sensitization with weekly scalp DPC. The sequences come from whole blood, collected in connection with sensitization to the hapten diphenylcyclopropenone (DPC). The source is a man between 40 and 49 years old with alopecia areata. Some clones in this sample may be carry-over from other donors' samples.

V is TRBV7-9 and J is TRBJ2-1; a possible D gene is TRBD2 (5 bases). The CDR3 sequence is 17 residues long. Germline V gene sequence: CDR1 SEHNR, CDR2 FQNEAQ (reference sequence). Trimming took 0 bases from V and 7 from J, leaving 19 bases between them. CDR3 in amino acids: CASSLAGYGNVKNEQFF. The CDR3 DNA reads as TGTGCCAGCAGCTTAGCGGGGTACGGGAACGTTAAGAATGAGCAGTTCTTC.

The CDR3 nucleotides are TGTGCCAGCAGCCATCCGGGACTAGCGGGAGGGAGCACAGATACGCAGTATTTT. This sequence encodes CASSHPGLAGGSTDTQYF. J is TRBJ2-3 and V is TRBV3-1; TRBD2 aligns across 16 bases. V was clipped by 3 bases and J by 0 bases; unmatched bases: 3. The CDR3 covers 18 residues. Germline CDR1 is LGHDT and CDR2 is YNNKEL (reference sequence).

The chain recombines TRBV20-1 with TRBJ1-6; TRBD1 agrees at 7 bases. Germline values: CDR1 DFQATT, CDR2 SNEGSKA (reference sequence). V shed 6 bases, J shed 7 bases, and the junction held 6 bases outside the gene matches. The CDR3 has 13 residues. CDR3 bases: TGCAGTGCGGAACAGGGGCGGAATTCACCCCTCCACTTT. Its translation is CSAEQGRNSPLHF.

CDR3 region: CSAREGEDQPQHF. CDR3 bases: TGCAGTGCTAGAGAAGGGGAAGACCAGCCCCAGCATTTT. V gene TRBV20-1 combines with J gene TRBJ1-5; TRBD1 is a possible D gene (5 bases). The V gene lost 0 bases and the J gene lost 7 bases, with 10 bases spanning the gap. CDR3 length equals 13 residues. The V gene's germline CDR1 is DFQATT and CDR2 SNEGSKA (reference sequence).

Only a few counts were recorded for this clonotype. The chain couples TRBV28 to TRBJ2-5; D call uncertain. Trimming stripped 8 bases from V and 2 bases from J, with 9 bases between. Looked up from germline, CDR1 is MDHEN and CDR2 is SYDVKM. The CDR3 extends over 12 amino acids. The CDR3 coding sequence is TGTGCCAGCTCTGGGGTTCAAGAGACCCAGTACTTC. It translates to CASSGVQETQYF.